Listed below are T cell receptor beta chains from one sample, sequenced in a study of cytomegalovirus exposure and HLA in healthy donors. Using immunoSEQ multiplex PCR, the repertoire was profiled, and TCRdb retains in-frame clones only, with some absent. The table records 100,000 to 150,000 clones, roughly 84% of them present only once. Source material: PBMCs. All receptors come from a girl aged 2-9 years in good health and CMV-seronegative. Both conserved end residues are part of each CDR3. A D gene is named only where the DNA matches it firmly. Clone size appears in some rows only: once, few, many, or a class for an expanded clone.

V gene: TRBV9
clone size: .
D gene: .
J gene: TRBJ2-2
CDR3 protein: CASSGLTDTGELFF
CDR3 DNA: TGTGCCAGCAGCGGACTGACAGACACCGGGGAGCTGTTTTTT

V gene: TRBV4-3
clone size: .
D gene: .
J gene: TRBJ2-5
CDR3 protein: CASSQELAQETQYF
CDR3 DNA: TGCGCCAGCAGCCAAGAACTAGCCCAAGAGACCCAGTACTTC

V gene: TRBV19
clone size: once
D gene: .
J gene: TRBJ1-2
CDR3 protein: CASRQYYGYTF
CDR3 DNA: TGTGCCAGTAGGCAGTACTATGGCTACACCTTC

V gene: TRBV29-1
clone size: .
D gene: .
J gene: TRBJ2-5
CDR3 protein: CSVGSTFETQYF
CDR3 DNA: TGCAGCGTTGGCTCCACATTTGAGACCCAGTACTTC

V gene: TRBV27
clone size: few
D gene: TRBD1
J gene: TRBJ1-4
CDR3 protein: CASSRGTGGATNEKLFF
CDR3 DNA: TGTGCCAGCAGTCGAGGAACAGGGGGTGCAACTAATGAAAAACTGTTTTTT

V gene: TRBV30
clone size: once
D gene: .
J gene: TRBJ1-2
CDR3 protein: CAWGTGSGYTF
CDR3 DNA: TGTGCCTGGGGCACAGGGTCTGGCTACACCTTC

V gene: TRBV5-4
clone size: .
D gene: TRBD2
J gene: TRBJ2-3
CDR3 protein: CASSFQAGVRTDTQYF
CDR3 DNA: TGTGCCAGCAGCTTTCAAGCGGGAGTTAGAACAGATACGCAGTATTTT

V gene: TRBV2
clone size: .
D gene: TRBD1
J gene: TRBJ2-1
CDR3 protein: CASSSTGGNEQFF
CDR3 DNA: TGTGCCAGCAGTTCCACAGGGGGCAATGAGCAGTTCTTC

V gene: TRBV10-3
clone size: .
D gene: TRBD1
J gene: TRBJ1-2
CDR3 protein: CAIRDDRVGYGYTF
CDR3 DNA: TGTGCCATCAGAGACGACAGGGTAGGGTATGGCTACACCTTC

V gene: TRBV6-1
clone size: once
D gene: .
J gene: TRBJ1-2
CDR3 protein: CASSDIITGPYGYTF
CDR3 DNA: TGTGCCAGCAGTGATATTATAACAGGGCCCTATGGCTACACCTTC

V gene: TRBV7-8
clone size: once
D gene: .
J gene: TRBJ1-4
CDR3 protein: CASSSQGFQSNEKLFF
CDR3 DNA: TGTGCCAGCAGCTCCCAGGGGTTTCAGTCTAATGAAAAACTGTTTTTT

V gene: TRBV7-9
clone size: .
D gene: .
J gene: TRBJ1-2
CDR3 protein: CASSPPGHGYTF
CDR3 DNA: TGTGCCAGCAGCCCCCCTGGCCATGGCTACACCTTC

V gene: TRBV5-8
clone size: few
D gene: .
J gene: TRBJ1-5
CDR3 protein: CASSFERDSNQPQHF
CDR3 DNA: TGTGCCAGCAGCTTCGAGAGAGATAGCAATCAGCCCCAGCATTTT

V gene: TRBV6-1
clone size: .
D gene: TRBD1
J gene: TRBJ2-7
CDR3 protein: CASSVHLTGGYEQYF
CDR3 DNA: TGTGCCAGCAGTGTTCACCTGACAGGGGGGTACGAGCAGTACTTC

V gene: TRBV6-1
clone size: few
D gene: .
J gene: TRBJ1-3
CDR3 protein: CASSTETLPRGTIYF
CDR3 DNA: TGTGCCAGCAGTACGGAAACCTTGCCACGGGGCACCATATATTTT

V gene: TRBV5-1
clone size: .
D gene: .
J gene: TRBJ1-1
CDR3 protein: CASSLDAAAYAEAFF
CDR3 DNA: TGCGCCAGCAGCTTGGATGCTGCGGCATACGCTGAAGCTTTCTTT

V gene: TRBV2
clone size: .
D gene: .
J gene: TRBJ2-7
CDR3 protein: CASSPQAPPNVQYF
CDR3 DNA: TGTGCCAGCAGTCCTCAGGCTCCCCCGAACGTGCAGTACTTC

V gene: TRBV7-2
clone size: once
D gene: .
J gene: TRBJ2-7
CDR3 protein: CASNWAGATYEQYF
CDR3 DNA: TGTGCCAGCAACTGGGCGGGGGCCACCTACGAGCAGTACTTC

V gene: TRBV18
clone size: .
D gene: TRBD2
J gene: TRBJ2-3
CDR3 protein: CASSRTSGALGNTQYF
CDR3 DNA: TGTGCCAGCTCACGGACTAGCGGGGCCCTAGGGAATACGCAGTATTTT

V gene: TRBV1
clone size: few
D gene: .
J gene: TRBJ2-1
CDR3 protein: CTSSQGPTSGSRQFF
CDR3 DNA: TGCACCAGCAGCCAAGGTCCGACTAGCGGGTCGAGGCAGTTCTTC

V gene: TRBV30
clone size: .
D gene: .
J gene: TRBJ1-6
CDR3 protein: CAWSYRDNSPLHF
CDR3 DNA: TGTGCCTGGAGTTACAGGGATAATTCCCCCCTCCACTTT

V gene: TRBV4-2
clone size: .
D gene: TRBD2
J gene: TRBJ2-1
CDR3 protein: CASSQVTSGGRSYQFF
CDR3 DNA: TGTGCCAGCAGCCAGGTGACTAGCGGGGGGCGTTCATACCAGTTCTTC

V gene: TRBV6-5
clone size: .
D gene: .
J gene: TRBJ2-7
CDR3 protein: CASSHSQTGLGEQYF
CDR3 DNA: TGTGCCAGCAGTCACAGCCAGACAGGATTGGGCGAGCAGTACTTC

V gene: TRBV25-1
clone size: .
D gene: TRBD2
J gene: TRBJ2-3
CDR3 protein: CASSELGSGGTTDTQYF
CDR3 DNA: TGTGCCAGCAGTGAATTAGGTAGCGGGGGGACCACAGATACGCAGTATTTT

V gene: TRBV11-2
clone size: .
D gene: .
J gene: TRBJ2-7
CDR3 protein: CASSRDSPYEQYF
CDR3 DNA: TGTGCCAGCAGCCGTGACAGCCCCTACGAGCAGTACTTC

V gene: TRBV4-1
clone size: few
D gene: TRBD2
J gene: TRBJ2-1
CDR3 protein: CASSQGHGTSGMGEQFF
CDR3 DNA: TGCGCCAGCAGCCAAGGACACGGCACTAGCGGGATGGGTGAGCAGTTCTTC

V gene: TRBV28
clone size: .
D gene: .
J gene: TRBJ2-5
CDR3 protein: CASSSSGTQYF
CDR3 DNA: TGTGCCAGCAGTTCTAGTGGGACCCAGTACTTC

V gene: TRBV7-9
clone size: once
D gene: .
J gene: TRBJ2-5
CDR3 protein: CASSLGVDREERETQYF
CDR3 DNA: TGTGCCAGCAGCTTAGGGGTAGACAGGGAGGAACGGGAGACCCAGTACTTC

V gene: TRBV21-1
clone size: .
D gene: .
J gene: TRBJ2-7
CDR3 protein: CASTLRLAAKPNPEQYF
CDR3 DNA: TGTGCCAGCACCCTTCGACTAGCGGCAAAACCGAACCCCGAGCAGTACTTC

V gene: TRBV5-6
clone size: few
D gene: TRBD2
J gene: TRBJ2-5
CDR3 protein: CASHRRGETETQYF
CDR3 DNA: TGTGCCAGCCACCGGCGGGGGGAGACGGAGACCCAGTACTTC

V gene: TRBV29-1
clone size: .
D gene: .
J gene: TRBJ2-5
CDR3 protein: CSVEPPGSRSGETQYF
CDR3 DNA: TGCAGCGTTGAACCCCCCGGGTCGAGGTCCGGCGAGACCCAGTACTTC

V gene: TRBV28
clone size: .
D gene: .
J gene: TRBJ2-5
CDR3 protein: CASTFPGVNEETQYF
CDR3 DNA: TGTGCCAGCACTTTTCCGGGGGTGAATGAAGAGACCCAGTACTTC

V gene: TRBV4-3
clone size: .
D gene: TRBD2
J gene: TRBJ2-3
CDR3 protein: CASSQRTSGGAVDTQYF
CDR3 DNA: TGCGCCAGCAGCCAACGAACTAGCGGGGGGGCTGTGGATACGCAGTATTTT

V gene: TRBV2
clone size: .
D gene: TRBD2
J gene: TRBJ2-1
CDR3 protein: CASGAGELYNEQFF
CDR3 DNA: TGTGCCAGCGGGGCGGGAGAGCTCTACAATGAGCAGTTCTTC

V gene: TRBV28
clone size: .
D gene: TRBD1
J gene: TRBJ1-2
CDR3 protein: CASTADRDYGYTF
CDR3 DNA: TGTGCCAGCACCGCGGACAGGGACTATGGCTACACCTTC

V gene: TRBV11-2
clone size: .
D gene: .
J gene: TRBJ2-5
CDR3 protein: CASSLDGPTQYF
CDR3 DNA: TGTGCCAGCAGCTTAGATGGGCCGACCCAGTACTTC

V gene: TRBV27
clone size: .
D gene: TRBD1
J gene: TRBJ1-1
CDR3 protein: CASSFLGQEFEAFF
CDR3 DNA: TGTGCCAGCAGTTTCTTAGGACAGGAATTTGAAGCTTTCTTT

V gene: TRBV27
clone size: .
D gene: TRBD1
J gene: TRBJ1-5
CDR3 protein: CASSLRQGLNQPQHF
CDR3 DNA: TGTGCCAGCAGTTTAAGACAGGGCCTCAATCAGCCCCAGCATTTT

V gene: TRBV10-2
clone size: .
D gene: TRBD2
J gene: TRBJ2-7
CDR3 protein: CASSGTSGYDEQYF
CDR3 DNA: TGCGCCAGTTCCGGGACTAGCGGGTATGACGAGCAGTACTTC

V gene: TRBV13
clone size: .
D gene: .
J gene: TRBJ2-7
CDR3 protein: CASSLGRTAPSYEQYF
CDR3 DNA: TGTGCCAGCAGCTTAGGTCGAACAGCCCCCTCCTACGAGCAGTACTTC

V gene: TRBV19
clone size: .
D gene: .
J gene: TRBJ2-1
CDR3 protein: CASSPRGAGEQFF
CDR3 DNA: TGTGCCAGTAGTCCCCGTGGAGCTGGGGAGCAGTTCTTC

V gene: TRBV25-1
clone size: few
D gene: TRBD1
J gene: TRBJ1-2
CDR3 protein: CASSEQWTGERGYTF
CDR3 DNA: TGTGCCAGCAGTGAACAGTGGACAGGGGAGCGTGGCTACACCTTC

V gene: TRBV6-5
clone size: .
D gene: TRBD1
J gene: TRBJ2-1
CDR3 protein: CASSRDRGYYNEQFF
CDR3 DNA: TGTGCCAGCAGCCGGGACAGGGGGTACTACAATGAGCAGTTCTTC

V gene: TRBV30
clone size: .
D gene: TRBD1
J gene: TRBJ2-2
CDR3 protein: CAWSVGQWTNTGELFF
CDR3 DNA: TGTGCCTGGAGTGTGGGACAGTGGACGAACACCGGGGAGCTGTTTTTT

V gene: TRBV4-1
clone size: .
D gene: TRBD2
J gene: TRBJ2-7
CDR3 protein: CASSPGLLAGGEGEQYF
CDR3 DNA: TGCGCCAGCAGCCCCGGGCTCCTAGCGGGAGGAGAGGGCGAGCAGTACTTC

V gene: TRBV28
clone size: .
D gene: .
J gene: TRBJ1-2
CDR3 protein: CASSYSSKTGADGYTF
CDR3 DNA: TGTGCCAGCAGTTATAGCTCAAAGACAGGAGCGGATGGCTACACCTTC

V gene: TRBV6-4
clone size: once
D gene: TRBD2
J gene: TRBJ2-3
CDR3 protein: CASAAVAGGTDTQYF
CDR3 DNA: TGTGCCAGCGCCGCGGTCGCGGGGGGCACAGATACGCAGTATTTT

V gene: TRBV28
clone size: .
D gene: .
J gene: TRBJ1-3
CDR3 protein: CASSDYTGNTIYF
CDR3 DNA: TGTGCCAGCAGCGACTACACTGGAAACACCATATATTTT

V gene: TRBV5-5
clone size: few
D gene: TRBD1
J gene: TRBJ2-1
CDR3 protein: CASSRTTGREQFF
CDR3 DNA: TGTGCCAGCAGCCGTACGACAGGGCGTGAGCAGTTCTTC

V gene: TRBV11-3
clone size: .
D gene: .
J gene: TRBJ2-7
CDR3 protein: CASSFSPGAYEQYF
CDR3 DNA: TGTGCCAGCAGCTTTTCCCCCGGGGCCTACGAGCAGTACTTC

V gene: TRBV7-8
clone size: .
D gene: .
J gene: TRBJ2-5
CDR3 protein: CASSLGNQETQYF
CDR3 DNA: TGTGCCAGCAGCTTAGGTAACCAAGAGACCCAGTACTTC

V gene: TRBV7-6
clone size: .
D gene: TRBD2
J gene: TRBJ2-1
CDR3 protein: CASSLEQNGGAVYEQFF
CDR3 DNA: TGTGCCAGCAGCTTAGAGCAGAACGGGGGGGCCGTATATGAGCAGTTCTTC

V gene: TRBV5-1
clone size: .
D gene: .
J gene: TRBJ2-7
CDR3 protein: CASSSDRLYEQYF
CDR3 DNA: TGCGCCAGCAGCTCCGACCGACTCTACGAGCAGTACTTC

V gene: TRBV4-1
clone size: .
D gene: .
J gene: TRBJ2-7
CDR3 protein: CASSQGYPRSYNSYEQYF
CDR3 DNA: TGCGCCAGCAGCCAAGGTTATCCTAGATCCTACAATTCCTACGAGCAGTACTTC

V gene: TRBV27
clone size: .
D gene: .
J gene: TRBJ2-7
CDR3 protein: CASRATYTPGLPLFYEQYF
CDR3 DNA: TGTGCCAGCAGAGCGACCTATACCCCGGGACTCCCTTTATTCTACGAGCAGTACTTC

V gene: TRBV4-1
clone size: .
D gene: .
J gene: TRBJ1-4
CDR3 protein: CASSLGQGVTINEKLFF
CDR3 DNA: TGCGCCAGCAGCCTTGGCCAGGGCGTTACTATAAATGAAAAACTGTTTTTT

V gene: TRBV7-9
clone size: once
D gene: .
J gene: TRBJ2-1
CDR3 protein: CASSSRDSSYNEQFF
CDR3 DNA: TGTGCCAGCAGTAGCCGGGACTCCTCCTACAATGAGCAGTTCTTC

V gene: TRBV28
clone size: .
D gene: TRBD1
J gene: TRBJ1-2
CDR3 protein: CASSDRQGSFGGYTF
CDR3 DNA: TGTGCCAGCAGCGACAGACAGGGGTCCTTTGGTGGCTACACCTTC